This T cell receptor beta chain came from a study of CD8 T cells in ankylosing spondylitis. MiXCR, applied by TCRdb to the 5' RACE reads, yields one record per CDR3 protein. The table includes under 200,000 distinct CDR3 sequences, roughly 10% detected once. This clonotype was counted between two and nine times. CDR3 length equals 16 residues. From germline, CDR1 is SEHNR and CDR2 FQNEAQ (reference sequence). Trimming removed 6 bases from V and 2 bases from J; junction bases left unmatched: 8. This clonotype was sampled from a male donor with ankylosing spondylitis or in good health (not recorded which). The sequenced material came from blood, either unsorted or a sorted T cell fraction (not recorded which). The rearrangement links TRBV7-9 to TRBJ1-5; TRBD1 agrees at 9 bases. CDR3 DNA: TGTGCCAGCAGTTCAACAGGGGGCGTGGGCAATCAGCCCCAGCATTTT. Amino acid sequence: CASSSTGGVGNQPQHF.